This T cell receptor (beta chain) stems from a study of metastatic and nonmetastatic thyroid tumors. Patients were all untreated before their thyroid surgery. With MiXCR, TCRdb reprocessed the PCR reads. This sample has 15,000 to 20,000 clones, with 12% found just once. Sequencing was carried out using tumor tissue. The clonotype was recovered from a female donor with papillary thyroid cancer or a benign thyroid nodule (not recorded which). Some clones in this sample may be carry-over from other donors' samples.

The CDR3 DNA follows: TGTGCCAGCAGCGGGACTAGCGGGAGAATAAAGGAGCAGTACTTC. This sequence encodes CASSGTSGRIKEQYF. The chain combines TRBV6-1 with TRBJ2-7; 14 bases line up with TRBD2. J was trimmed by 7 bases and V by 6 bases; bases with no gene match: 8. The CDR3 has 15 residues. The germline V gene encodes CDR1 MNHNS and CDR2 SASEGT.